This TCR beta chain was recorded in a study of PD-1 blockade in classical Hodgkin lymphoma. Germline V lookup: CDR1 MNHEY, CDR2 SVGAGI. The V segment lost 6 bases and the J segment 6 bases; nucleotides outside the gene matches: 6. This CDR3 comprises 14 residues. Noted time point: newly diagnosed, previously untreated cHL patient sample. Concerning this clone itself: Its antigen is not identified.

Study findings and constraints: Before treatment, TCR diversity in newly diagnosed patients was reportedly lower than in healthy donors.

TCRdb keeps only in-frame clones here, not all; method: immunoSEQ multiplex PCR. The sample yields 25,000 to 30,000 clones, more than 85% seen once. Sequences were obtained from peripheral blood mononuclear cells (PBMCs). This TCR was sampled from a human donor with classical Hodgkin lymphoma. The V and J genes are TRBV6-5 and TRBJ2-7, with 12 bases matching TRBD2. In nucleotides, the CDR3 is TGTGCCAGCAGCAGACTAGCGGGAGATAGCGAGCAGTACTTC. It translates to CASSRLAGDSEQYF.